Sequencing of this T cell receptor (beta chain) was carried out in a study of blood T cells in healthy people across ages. This clonotype was recorded many times. In terms of origin and age, donors were healthy Caucasian individuals from Russia aged 6 to 90. The CDR3 runs to 14 residues. Germline CDR1 is MNHNS and CDR2 is SASEGT. V was shortened by 1 base and J by 8 bases, with 12 bases between the two germline ends. Next came a second PCR, run for about 6 to 11 cycles, which used a sample-barcoded 5' primer along with a J-beta primer mix. The template-switch adaptor, which had 12 random nucleotides, put a tag on each cDNA molecule. Per sample, CDR3-containing paired-end reads numbered at least 2.5 million. TCRdb reanalysed the 5' RACE reads using MiXCR and keeps one entry per CDR3 protein. The data show 550,000 to 800,000 distinct CDR3 sequences, approximately 30% seen once.

Specimen: blood. J is TRBJ2-4 and V is TRBV6-1, with D hard to call. This TCR was sampled from a woman older than 75 in good health. Here the CDR3 reads CASSEDHVGDIQYF. The CDR3, as DNA: TGTGCCAGCAGTGAAGACCATGTCGGAGACATTCAGTACTTC.